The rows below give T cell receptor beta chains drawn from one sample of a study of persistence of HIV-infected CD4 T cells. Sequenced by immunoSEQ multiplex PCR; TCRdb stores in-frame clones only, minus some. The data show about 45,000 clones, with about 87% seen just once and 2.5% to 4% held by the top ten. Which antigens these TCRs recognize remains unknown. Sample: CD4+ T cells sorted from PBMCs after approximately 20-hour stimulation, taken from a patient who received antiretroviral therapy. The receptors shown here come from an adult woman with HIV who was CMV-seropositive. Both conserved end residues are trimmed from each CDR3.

cdr3_aa: ASSSTGTGDGYT; v_call: TRBV5-1; j_call: TRBJ1-2
cdr3_aa: ASSLPDRQEAQY; v_call: TRBV3-1/TRBV3-2; j_call: TRBJ2-5
cdr3_aa: ASSLWRRTQETQY; v_call: TRBV28; j_call: TRBJ2-5
cdr3_aa: ASSPSGAYYNSPLH; v_call: TRBV28; j_call: TRBJ1-6
cdr3_aa: ASRRLGGETQY; v_call: TRBV11-3; j_call: TRBJ2-5
cdr3_aa: ASSLDSGANVLT; v_call: TRBV5-8; j_call: TRBJ2-6
cdr3_aa: ASSLARVNAGELF; v_call: TRBV5-4; j_call: TRBJ2-2
cdr3_aa: ASSPGGRAGPGETQY; v_call: TRBV5-4; j_call: TRBJ2-5
cdr3_aa: ASSQGNFGYT; v_call: TRBV3-1/TRBV3-2; j_call: TRBJ1-2
cdr3_aa: ASSMTGQLRD; v_call: TRBV19; j_call: TRBJ1-5
cdr3_aa: SVGGRAYQETQY; v_call: TRBV29-1; j_call: TRBJ2-5
cdr3_aa: AWGTSGAGTQY; v_call: TRBV30; j_call: TRBJ2-5
cdr3_aa: SASWSNEKLF; v_call: TRBV29-1; j_call: TRBJ1-4
cdr3_aa: ASSLEANQETQY; v_call: TRBV5-4; j_call: TRBJ2-5
cdr3_aa: ASSQVAGSYNEQF; v_call: TRBV4-1; j_call: TRBJ2-1
cdr3_aa: ASDRGSNTEAF; v_call: TRBV12-3/TRBV12-4; j_call: TRBJ1-1
cdr3_aa: ASSLGQGADSPLH; v_call: TRBV7-3; j_call: TRBJ1-6
cdr3_aa: AWSGYTVSTDTQY; v_call: TRBV30; j_call: TRBJ2-3
cdr3_aa: ASSGPLAQY; v_call: TRBV2; j_call: TRBJ2-3
cdr3_aa: ASSRELANYGYT; v_call: TRBV2; j_call: TRBJ1-2
cdr3_aa: ASSQDIRSNQPQH; v_call: TRBV4-1; j_call: TRBJ1-5
cdr3_aa: ASSEGQGVSSPLH; v_call: TRBV2; j_call: TRBJ1-6
cdr3_aa: ASSLRPRNYGYT; v_call: TRBV7-3; j_call: TRBJ1-2
cdr3_aa: ASSPELAGGTDTQY; v_call: TRBV9; j_call: TRBJ2-3
cdr3_aa: ASSPGQGGSEAF; v_call: TRBV6-5; j_call: TRBJ1-1